Sequencing of this T cell receptor beta chain was carried out in a study of identical twins (TCRdb year 2016). Concerning the study at large: To test whether fetal clonotypes persist, this study deep-sequenced TCR alpha and beta repertoires from monozygotic twins, from unrelated adults of various ages, and from cord blood. To rule out contamination, the twin experiments were replicated at different times with different library preparation protocols. Overall study results and their limits: Zero-insertion analyses could be partly confounded by invariant T cells such as MAIT and iNKT, though diverse VJ usage argued against such confounding for most clonotypes. Out-of-frame TCR alpha sequences shared between twins showed an excess of low generation-probability sequences compared with coincidental sharing between unrelated individuals. Fewer insertions were carried by abundant cord blood beta clonotypes, a similar but weaker trend appeared in young adult naive repertoires, and no such trend appeared in memory repertoires. In beta out-of-frame sequences, excess twin sharing was weaker, because having fewer shared sequences lowered the signal-to-noise ratio. Because the same donors could not be followed over many years, conclusions were based on cross-sectional statistical analysis. Out-of-frame TCR alpha sharing in monozygotic twins was systematically underestimated by recombination models, whereas sharing between unrelated individuals was in agreement with the recombination models.

The germline V gene (reference sequence) supplies CDR1 SEHNR and CDR2 FQNEAQ. The CDR3 runs 17 residues from the cysteine to the phenylalanine. The only DNA kept is the CDR3, 51 bases in frame from the first base. Clipping removes 1 base from V and 0 bases from J, with 4 as the unmatched junction base count. Only healthy Caucasian donors were included. The twin cohort comprised three pairs of female monozygotic twins, all aged roughly 18 to 29 years. Positive isolation kits from Invitrogen were used to isolate the CD4+ and CD8+ T cell populations. The receptor library was made with 5' RACE. The run used an Illumina HiSeq 2000. A universal primer binding site was introduced by template switching, and a unique molecular identifier was present in the final cDNA, enabling accurate counting of TCR cDNA molecules. First-strand cDNA for TCR alpha and beta chains was synthesized from specific primers in the conserved constant-segment region. To control for contamination, every cDNA library was double barcoded, receiving both a SMART-Mk sample barcode and Illumina barcodes. TruSeq adapter sequences along with Illumina sample barcodes were introduced in two successive PCR steps. Sequencing of the TCR alpha and beta cDNA libraries was done on the Illumina HiSeq platform using custom primers. The authors' analysis ran thus. Raw reads were processed with MiGEC to extract unique molecular identifiers, and MiXCR was used to determine CDR3 positions. For each individual, recombination models were inferred using an EM algorithm with the repgenHMM and IGoR tools. Shared clonotypes were analyzed with the tcR package in R, and sharing was normalized by the product of cloneset sizes. To study raw recombination free of thymic and clonal selection effects, out-of-frame nonproductive sequences were analyzed. TCRdb trimmed public reads at Q25 via fastp, called clones via MiXCR and kept in-frame beta chains. Rows merge per CDR3 protein into single entries with the most common DNA and genes. The V and J calls follow TCRdb's processing rather than the paper's. The sample yields 260,000 or so distinct CDR3 sequences; approximately 6.8% were counted once. Approximately 5.4% of the sample belongs to the ten largest clones.

This clonotype was seen ten or more times. Its antigen target is currently unknown. The sample holds no much larger clone one base away, and base qualities are not on file. These same data were also listed under a study on yellow fever vaccine responses in identical twins. The second publication reports: The authors reported that the T cell response to vaccination in identical twins appeared partly convergent and partly personalized. The study precisely tracked vaccine-responding T cell clones in identical twins.

The TCR comes from a woman aged 18-29 years in good health. This chain is built from TRBV7-9 and TRBJ2-1; 9 central bases correspond to TRBD2. The specimen was CD8+ T cells sorted from blood. The nucleotide sequence reads as follows: TGTGCCAGCAGCTTAGGGGGACTAGCCCACTCCTACAATGAGCAGTTCTTC. Translated, it gives CASSLGGLAHSYNEQFF.